This passage covers 30 T cell receptor beta chains from one sample sequenced in a study of blood T cell repertoires in COVID-19 (dated by TCRdb to 2020 to 2022). Libraries were constructed by the immunoSEQ multiplex PCR assay. Here the immuneACCESS table is served through TCRdb, limited to in-frame sequences with V and J called. Missing clones are a known gap in these copies; in checked studies unresolved V genes cover under half, and the rest lacks a known reason. The sample data list 70,000 to 100,000 clones, and about 70% of these were observed just once. Of the sample, approximately 25% is held by the ten largest clones. The sequencing input was peripheral blood. These receptors were obtained from a woman in her sixties or seventies in a cohort sampled during active or convalescent COVID-19.

The chain recombines TRBV7-3 with TRBJ2-1; D is possibly TRBD2 (6 bases). The CDR3 length is 14 residues. V lost 3 bases to trimming and J lost 8 bases, with 14 bases between them. CDR1 is SGHTA and CDR2 is FQGTGA in the germline V gene. The CDR3 nucleotides are TGTGCCAGCAGCTTGTACGGGGGAGTCGATGAGCAGTTCTTC. Encoded protein: CASSLYGGVDEQFF.

This chain links TRBV7-9 with TRBJ1-4; tentatively, D is TRBD1 (6 bases). Trimming shortened V by 5 bases and J by 2 bases, and 9 bases separated the two germline ends. This CDR3 region has 14 residues. The V gene's germline CDR1 is SEHNR and CDR2 FQNEAQ (reference sequence). CDR3 nucleotides: TGTGCCAGCAGCCAACAGGGCACTAATGAAAAACTGTTTTTT. Translated, it gives CASSQQGTNEKLFF.

V is TRBV4-1 and J is TRBJ1-3, with 8 bases fitting TRBD1. CDR1 is MGHRA and CDR2 is YSYEKL in the germline V gene. The CDR3 is made up of 17 amino acids. Germline trimming cut 0 bases from V and 2 bases from J; bases unmatched to any gene: 6. The CDR3 region is CASSQDLGDRPGNTIYF. The CDR3 DNA sequence: TGCGCCAGCAGCCAAGACCTCGGGGACAGGCCTGGAAACACCATATATTTT.

The chain has TRBV4-1 and TRBJ1-2, with D possibly TRBD1 on 5 matching bases. CDR1 is MGHRA and CDR2 is YSYEKL in the germline V gene. The V gene lost 1 base and the J gene lost 2 bases, with 11 bases spanning the gap. CDR3 length: 15 amino acids. CDR3 in amino acids: CASSQGGGTNYGYTF. DNA for the CDR3: TGCGCCAGCAGCCAAGGGGGGGGGACCAACTATGGCTACACCTTC.

DNA for the CDR3: TGTGCCTGGAGTCTCGGGACATCCTACGAGCAGTACTTC. This codes for CAWSLGTSYEQYF. V usage is TRBV30 and J usage is TRBJ2-7, with TRBD1 as a possible D gene (6 bases). Trimming shortened V by 2 bases and J by 1 base, and 9 bases separated the two germline ends. This CDR3 has 13 amino acids. Germline V gene lookup returns CDR1 GTSNPN and CDR2 SVGIG (reference sequence).

This chain joins TRBV10-3 and TRBJ1-1; 7 bases agree with TRBD1. Unmatched junction bases numbered 6, after V lost 2 bases and J lost 6 bases. The CDR3 totals 14 residues. The germline gives CDR1 ENHRY, CDR2 SYGVKD. This CDR3 reads CAISEDTGVPEAFF. The CDR3 DNA reads as TGTGCCATCAGTGAGGACACAGGGGTTCCTGAAGCTTTCTTT.

The chain couples TRBV7-9 to TRBJ2-3; D gene unclear. V lost 2 bases, J lost 2 bases, and 8 bases lay in between. The CDR3 totals 14 residues. The germline V gene encodes CDR1 SEHNR and CDR2 FQNEAQ (reference sequence). The CDR3 bases are TGTGCCAGCAGCTTACAGGTTTCCACAGATACGCAGTATTTT. Protein sequence: CASSLQVSTDTQYF.

The CDR3 loop reads CASSLLAGRQETQYF. For the CDR3, the DNA is TGTGCCAGCAGCTTGCTAGCGGGGAGACAAGAGACCCAGTACTTC. The rearrangement links TRBV11-2 to TRBJ2-5, with 9 nucleotides matching TRBD2. V gave up 3 bases and J gave up 2 bases; unmatched junction bases: 4. Germline V gene sequence: CDR1 SGHAT, CDR2 FQNNGV. CDR3 length: 15 amino acids.

The chain combines TRBV4-2 with TRBJ2-5; TRBD2 matches 8 bases. Germline-derived CDR1 and CDR2 are LGHNA and YNFKEQ. The CDR3 consists of 15 residues. V lost 3 bases, J lost 2 bases, and 5 bases stayed unmatched. Here the CDR3 reads CASSQSGTRQETQYF. CDR3 DNA: TGTGCCAGCAGCCAGTCTGGGACTAGGCAAGAGACCCAGTACTTC.

This clone was recorded a few times. The V call is TRBV4-1, the J call TRBJ2-4; 9 bases fit TRBD2. Losses at the gene ends were 4 bases for V and 0 bases for J; bases not matched to a gene: 13. Germline-derived CDR1 and CDR2 are MGHRA and YSYEKL. This CDR3 has 19 residues. Here the CDR3 DNA reads TGCGCCAGCAGCCCGTTCGGTAGCGGGGGATTATTAGCCAAAAACATTCAGTACTTC. Residues: CASSPFGSGGLLAKNIQYF.

The sample holds a few counts of this clone. The genes are TRBV18 and TRBJ1-1; D is unresolved. This CDR3 spans 13 amino acids. The V and J ends lost 6 bases and 1 base respectively, with 9 bases between them. CDR1 and CDR2 from the germline V gene are KGHSH and LQKENI. In DNA form, the CDR3 reads TGTGCCAGCTCGCAAACTCAGAACACTGAAGCTTTCTTT. As protein: CASSQTQNTEAFF.

This clone was counted between two and nine times. The chain has TRBV13 and TRBJ1-1; no definite D call. The CDR3 runs to 15 residues. V lost 1 base to trimming and J lost 6 bases, with 15 bases between them. Per the germline V gene, CDR1 is PRHDT and CDR2 is FYEKMQ (reference sequence). The CDR3 protein is CASSLEGLSGAEAFF. DNA of the CDR3: TGTGCCAGCAGCTTAGAAGGACTGTCAGGCGCTGAAGCTTTCTTT.

The chain links TRBV19 to TRBJ1-6; the D gene is possibly TRBD1 (5 bases). This CDR3 has 14 residues. The V end was cut by 6 bases, the J end by 8 bases, with 14 bases between. Germline assignment: CDR1 LNHDA and CDR2 SQIVND (reference sequence). The CDR3 region is CASSRRWGDSPLHF. As DNA, the CDR3 is TGTGCCAGTAGCCGGAGGTGGGGGGATTCACCCCTCCACTTT.

In nucleotides, the CDR3 is TGTGCCAGCAGTTCAACAGGAAAGTCCTACAATGAGCAGTTCTTC. The encoded protein is CASSSTGKSYNEQFF. This chain links TRBV27 with TRBJ2-1; D may be TRBD1 (5 bases). Germline CDR1 and CDR2: MNHEY and SMNVEV (reference sequence). The CDR3 is 15 residues long. V lost 4 bases and J lost 1, with 11 bases in between.

The rearrangement joins TRBV19 to TRBJ2-7; 10 bases match TRBD1. The CDR3 totals 12 residues. Per germline, CDR1 LNHDA and CDR2 SQIVND (reference sequence). After removal of 3 bases from V and 10 bases from J, the junction contained 3 bases not matched to a gene. In DNA, the CDR3 is TGTGCCAGTAGTATTGGGACAGGGGACCAGTACTTC. It translates to CASSIGTGDQYF.

The V and J genes are TRBV7-9 and TRBJ1-4; 7 nucleotides line up with TRBD1. Germline loops: CDR1 SEHNR, CDR2 FQNEAQ (reference sequence). The trim removed 5 bases at V and 4 bases at J, leaving 10 bases unmatched. The CDR3 totals 16 residues. For the CDR3, the DNA is TGTGCCAGCAGCCGATCAGGGACAGCTATTAATGAAAAACTGTTTTTT. Translation gives CASSRSGTAINEKLFF.

The CDR3 is CASTAGQGPNGYTF. The CDR3 DNA follows: TGTGCCAGCACCGCGGGACAGGGCCCAAATGGCTACACCTTC. The rearrangement uses TRBV2 and TRBJ1-2, with 9 nucleotides matching TRBD1. Germline V CDR1 and CDR2: SNHLY, FYNNEI. The CDR3 is made up of 14 amino acids. The trim removed 7 bases at V and 6 bases at J, leaving 9 bases unmatched.

The V call is TRBV9, the J call TRBJ2-3, with 8 bases identical to TRBD2. V trimming: 0 bases; J trimming: 2 bases; junction bases outside the gene matches: 5. Germline CDR1 SGDLS, CDR2 YYNGEE. The CDR3 has 16 amino acids. This chain's CDR3 is CASSVAGGGNTDTQYF. The CDR3, as DNA: TGTGCCAGCAGCGTAGCTGGCGGGGGGAACACAGATACGCAGTATTTT. Looking up the rest from reference TRBV9 and TRBJ2-3 gives the full variable domain: DSGVTQTPKHLITATGQRVTLRCSPRSGDLSVYWYQQSLDQGLQFLIQYYNGEERAKGNILERFSAQQFPDLHSELNLSSLELGDSALYFCASSVAGGGNTDTQYFGPGTRLTVL.

Only a few counts were recorded for this clone. The gene calls are TRBV10-3 and TRBJ2-1, with D perhaps TRBD2 (6 bases). This CDR3 has 13 amino acids. Germline lookup yields CDR1 ENHRY and CDR2 SYGVKD. The V end was cut by 6 bases, the J end by 5 bases, with 11 bases between. CDR3 coding DNA: TGTGCCATCAGCCGCGGGGAAAACAATGAGCAGTTCTTC. This gives the protein CAISRGENNEQFF.

V usage is TRBV6-5 and J usage is TRBJ2-7; 11 bases are shared with TRBD1. CDR3 length: 15 residues. Germline V gene sequence: CDR1 MNHEY, CDR2 SVGAGI. After removal of 6 bases from V and 1 base from J, the junction contained 5 bases not matched to a gene. CDR3 sequence: CASRSRDRGSYEQYF. CDR3 sequence (DNA): TGTGCCAGCAGAAGCCGGGACAGGGGGTCCTACGAGCAGTACTTC.

This clone was counted only a few times. The chain employs TRBV4-1 and TRBJ2-7; the D is unclear. This CDR3 has 15 amino acids. Germline lookup yields CDR1 MGHRA and CDR2 YSYEKL. Trimming left V 1 base short and J 3 bases short, with 13 bases between. CDR3 sequence (DNA): TGCGCCAGCAGCCAAGCCGCTAGTAGAAACTACGAGCAGTACTTC. Translating it yields CASSQAASRNYEQYF.

This chain uses TRBV2 with TRBJ2-7; 11 bases line up with TRBD2. The V segment lost 6 bases and the J segment 2 bases; nucleotides outside the gene matches: 6. This CDR3 has 15 residues. Germline assignment: CDR1 SNHLY and CDR2 FYNNEI. This CDR3 is CASSVRSGGAYEQYF. The CDR3 region has the DNA TGTGCCAGCAGCGTTCGTAGCGGGGGGGCCTACGAGCAGTACTTC.

This clone turned up a few times. V usage is TRBV3-1 (or the pseudogene TRBV3-2) and J usage is TRBJ1-2; 7 bases line up with TRBD1. With V trimmed by 0 bases and J by 4 bases, 11 bases remained unmatched. Germline V CDR1 and CDR2: LGHDT, YNNKEL (reference sequence). The CDR3 loop spans 17 amino acids. CDR3 coding DNA: TGTGCCAGCAGCCAAGATACGGTTGGGGACAGTACCTATGGCTACACCTTC. Protein: CASSQDTVGDSTYGYTF.

The V and J genes are TRBV29-1 and TRBJ2-6, with TRBD1 matching over 8 bases. V shed 5 bases and J 3 bases; nucleotides not matched to a gene: 9. Germline V gene sequence: CDR1 SQVTM, CDR2 ANQGSEA. This CDR3 is built from 16 residues. The CDR3 region has the DNA TGCAGCGTTCTACAGGGGGTGTACTTTGGGGCCAACGTCCTGACTTTC. Translating gives CSVLQGVYFGANVLTF.

This chain connects TRBV11-3 to TRBJ2-7; a weak D match, TRBD1 (5 bases). Germline V gene lookup returns CDR1 SGHNT and CDR2 YENEEA. Trimming removed 9 bases from V and 0 bases from J, with 9 bases in between. The CDR3 length is 12 residues. Here the CDR3 DNA reads TGTGCCAGAAGACAGAGCTCCTACGAGCAGTACTTC. Translation: CARRQSSYEQYF.

This clone was seen at least ten times. The chain carries TRBV2 and TRBJ2-7, with a possible D match to TRBD1 (5 bases). This CDR3 is built from 12 residues. Germline V gene sequence: CDR1 SNHLY, CDR2 FYNNEI. V lost 8 bases and J 2 bases, leaving 10 bases between the germline ends. This CDR3 is CASSQGTYEQYF. Here the CDR3 DNA reads TGTGCCAGCTCCCAGGGCACCTACGAGCAGTACTTC.

The chain recombines TRBV18 with TRBJ2-3, with TRBD2 matching 14 bases. CDR1 and CDR2 from the germline V gene are KGHSH and LQKENI. The CDR3 consists of 16 residues. After removal of 4 bases from V and 1 base from J, the junction contained 1 base not matched to a gene. The CDR3 here is CASSRLAGGRTDTQYF. CDR3 DNA: TGTGCCAGCTCACGACTAGCGGGGGGGCGCACAGATACGCAGTATTTT.

The genes are TRBV5-8 and TRBJ1-4; D call uncertain. The CDR3 length is 13 residues. CDR1 is SGHTS and CDR2 is YDEGEE in the germline V gene. Trimming left V 0 bases short and J 8 bases short, with 8 bases between. The CDR3 DNA reads as TGTGCCAGCAGCTTGGTGAGAGGGGAAAAACTGTTTTTT. Its translation: CASSLVRGEKLFF.

The chain links TRBV7-8 to TRBJ2-1, with 11 bases lining up with TRBD2. Trimming took 5 bases from V and 1 from J; bases not matched to a gene: 13. This CDR3 contains 19 residues. CDR1 and CDR2 from the germline V gene are SGHVS and FQNEAQ. CDR3 loop: CASSESLAGGLRSYNEQFF. In nucleotides, the CDR3 is TGTGCCAGCAGCGAAAGTCTAGCGGGGGGTCTTAGATCCTACAATGAGCAGTTCTTC.

This clone was observed many times. The V gene is TRBV12-3 or TRBV12-4, the J gene TRBJ1-5; D is undetermined. The CDR3 spans 13 residues. Trimming took off 3 bases at V and 6 bases at J, with 9 bases between the two ends. The CDR3 protein is CASSFEIGQPQHF. CDR3 DNA sequence: TGTGCCAGCAGTTTTGAGATTGGTCAGCCCCAGCATTTT.